This TCR beta chain was retrieved from a study of T cells in Graves' hyperthyroidism and ophthalmopathy. This clonotype was detected ten times or more. The CDR3 regions of TCR beta were amplified from RNA transcripts. HTBI primers were used for first-round RT-PCR of the TCR CDR3. TCRdb itself ran the multiplex PCR reads through MiXCR, one entry per CDR3 protein. This sample yields a few hundred thousand distinct CDR3 sequences, of which roughly 20% are seen a single time; around 15% belongs to the top ten. V was clipped by 3 bases and J by 5 bases, with 10 bases between them. This CDR3 is 12 amino acids long. The germline gives CDR1 DFQATT, CDR2 SNEGSKA (reference sequence).

The J gene is TRBJ1-1, the V gene TRBV20-1; D remains ambiguous. The TCR was taken from a middle-aged woman with Graves' ophthalmopathy. What was sequenced was blood. The CDR3 protein is CSARTSGTEAFF. CDR3 sequence (DNA): TGCAGTGCTAGGACGTCGGGAACTGAAGCTTTCTTT.